A single sample gave rise to the 20 T cell receptor beta chains below, sequenced in a study of OX40 agonist ivuxolimab in advanced cancers. Only in-frame clones appear in the TCRdb table, and some are missing; sequencing was by immunoSEQ multiplex PCR. The table has nearly 110,000 clones, 90% seen once. The sample was CD4+ or CD8+ T cells sorted from blood, taken in a trial of the OX40 agonist ivuxolimab. The receptors originated from an adult with an advanced solid tumor such as melanoma, head and neck, liver or kidney cancer.

This clone has a handful of counts. The chain carries TRBV6-6 and TRBJ1-3; 9 bases line up with TRBD1. Per germline, CDR1 MNHNY and CDR2 SVGAGI (reference sequence). CDR3 length equals 14 residues. V shed 5 bases and J 6 bases; nucleotides not matched to a gene: 5. CDR3 sequence reads: CASSKGQGQNTIYF. DNA of the CDR3: TGTGCCAGCAGTAAGGGACAGGGTCAAAACACCATATATTTT.

The rearrangement uses TRBV18 and TRBJ1-6; D is ambiguous. V lost 0 bases to trimming and J lost 6 bases, with 9 bases between them. Per the germline V gene, CDR1 is KGHSH and CDR2 is LQKENI. The CDR3 totals 15 residues. Here the CDR3 DNA reads TGTGCCAGCTCACCACCCTCCAGAGTTAATTCACCCCTCCACTTT. Encoded protein: CASSPPSRVNSPLHF.

This clone was counted between two and nine times. V is TRBV28 and J is TRBJ1-5; 8 bases line up with TRBD1. Germline CDR1 is MDHEN and CDR2 is SYDVKM. This CDR3 comprises 16 residues. With V trimmed by 6 bases and J by 2 bases, 9 bases remained unmatched. CDR3 bases: TGTGCCAGCAGAGTCGGATTGGACAGGGGCAATCAGCCCCAGCATTTT. Residues: CASRVGLDRGNQPQHF. The whole variable domain, remainder taken from reference TRBV28 and TRBJ1-5, is DVKVTQSSRYLVKRTGEKVFLECVQDMDHENMFWYRQDPGLGLRLIYFSYDVKMKEKGDIPEGYSVSREKKERFSLILESASTNQTSMYLCASRVGLDRGNQPQHFGDGTRLSIL.

The chain recombines TRBV10-1 with TRBJ2-5; 12 bases agree with TRBD1. Germline-derived CDR1 and CDR2 are WNHNN and SYGVQD (reference sequence). There are 14 residues in the CDR3. The V and J ends lost 6 bases and 13 bases, in that order; junction bases with no gene match: 12. The CDR3: CASSTSGDRGRVYF. The DNA of the CDR3 is TGCGCCAGCAGCACCTCCGGGGACAGGGGGCGGGTGTACTTC.

V is TRBV4-2 and J is TRBJ1-6; 8 bases match TRBD1. The V segment lost 4 bases and the J segment 0 bases; nucleotides outside the gene matches: 5. CDR1 LGHNA and CDR2 YNFKEQ come from the germline V gene. The CDR3 consists of 17 residues. For the CDR3, the DNA is TGTGCCAGCAGCCTAGGACAGGGCGGCTCCTATAATTCACCCCTCCACTTT. Translating it yields CASSLGQGGSYNSPLHF.

V and J are TRBV7-9 and TRBJ2-3; D is ambiguous. V was clipped by 1 base and J by 1 base, with 9 bases between them. Looked up from germline, CDR1 is SEHNR and CDR2 is FQNEAQ (reference sequence). This CDR3 comprises 15 residues. CDR3 residues: CASSLVDWGTDTQYF. In DNA, the CDR3 is TGTGCCAGCAGCTTAGTCGACTGGGGCACAGATACGCAGTATTTT. Complete variable domain (other parts from reference TRBV7-9 and TRBJ2-3): DTGVSQNPRHKITKRGQNVTFRCDPISEHNRLYWYRQTLGQGPEFLTYFQNEAQLEKSRLLSDRFSAERPKGSFSTLEIQRTEQGDSAMYLCASSLVDWGTDTQYFGPGTRLTVL.

V usage is TRBV30 and J usage is TRBJ2-2; TRBD1 is a possible D gene (5 bases). V was trimmed by 2 bases and J by 8 bases, leaving 15 bases between them. Germline V gene sequence: CDR1 GTSNPN, CDR2 SVGIG (reference sequence). CDR3 length: 14 amino acids. Written as DNA, the CDR3 is TGTGCCTGGAGTCCTCGTAGGGGCACGGGGGAGCTGTTTTTT. Amino acid sequence: CAWSPRRGTGELFF.

The chain carries TRBV10-3 and TRBJ1-6; D unclear. This CDR3 has 15 amino acids. In germline, CDR1 is ENHRY, CDR2 SYGVKD. Trimming left V 0 bases short and J 6 bases short, with 9 bases between. This chain's CDR3 is CAISESAAANSPLHF. The CDR3 nucleotides read TGTGCCATCAGTGAGTCGGCCGCGGCTAATTCACCCCTCCACTTT.

This clone was seen repeatedly, ten times or more. V gene TRBV10-3 combines with J gene TRBJ2-5, with D possibly matching TRBD1 (6 bases). Germline V gene data show CDR1 as ENHRY and CDR2 as SYGVKD. CDR3 length: 14 residues. Trimming stripped 3 bases from V and 6 bases from J, with 14 bases between. The CDR3 DNA reads as TGTGCCATCAGTGATGAACAGGGAATAAAGACCCAGTACTTC. This encodes CAISDEQGIKTQYF.

On this clone itself: Germline and junction disagree at one end, which may indicate a read error. This sequence joins TRBV5-5 and TRBJ2-7; 8 positions match TRBD1. The CDR3 is made up of 16 amino acids. Germline V gene lookup returns CDR1 SGHKS and CDR2 YYEKEE (reference sequence). The CDR3 DNA reads TGCGCCAGCAGCCAACTCAGACAGGGGACCTCCTACGAGCAGTACTTC. This codes for CASSQLRQGTSYEQYF.

The V call is TRBV19, the J call TRBJ1-5; possible D gene TRBD1, 6 bases. V lost 6 bases and J lost 10, with 28 bases in between. Looked up from germline, CDR1 is LNHDA and CDR2 is SQIVND (reference sequence). The CDR3 is 17 amino acids. CDR3 region: CASRVLPNRDLTPPQHF. CDR3 sequence (DNA): TGTGCCAGTAGGGTGTTACCCAACAGGGACCTAACTCCACCCCAGCATTTT.

The gene calls are TRBV27 and TRBJ2-1; 10 bases agree with TRBD1. From germline, CDR1 is MNHEY and CDR2 SMNVEV (reference sequence). CDR3 length equals 14 residues. V dropped 6 bases and J dropped 9; count of bases not matched to a gene: 8. The CDR3 protein is CASRGTGVSVEQFF. The CDR3 nucleotides are TGTGCCAGCAGAGGGACAGGGGTTTCGGTTGAGCAGTTCTTC.

This clone has only one observation. The genes are TRBV5-4 and TRBJ2-7; D remains ambiguous. Germline CDR1 and CDR2: SGHNT and YYREEE (reference sequence). V was trimmed by 0 bases and J by 5 bases, leaving 6 bases between them. The CDR3 covers 12 residues. DNA of the CDR3: TGTGCCAGCAGCTTGGTGGCGAACGAGCAGTACTTC. It codes for CASSLVANEQYF.

J is TRBJ1-1 and V is TRBV6-1; D gene unclear. The CDR3 contains 13 residues. With 7 bases removed from V and 10 bases from J, the gap between germline ends came to 19 bases. Germline CDR1 is MNHNS and CDR2 is SASEGT. CDR3 nucleotides: TGTGCCAGCACCCCGGGTCCACCCAGAAGAGCTTTCTTT. This translates into CASTPGPPRRAFF.

V gene TRBV28 combines with J gene TRBJ2-5; TRBD1 matches at 10 bases. The tail of the sequence fits TRBJ2-7 better, so the J call may be wrong. Germline V gives CDR1 MDHEN, CDR2 SYDVKM. The CDR3 has 16 residues. Written as DNA, the CDR3 is TGTGCCAGCGTACCGACCTGGGGACAGGGGAACTACGAGCAGTACTTC. Translation: CASVPTWGQGNYEQYF.

The chain joins TRBV6-1 to TRBJ1-2; D is undetermined. V shed 1 base and J shed 6 bases, with 12 bases lying between them. The germline gives CDR1 MNHNS, CDR2 SASEGT. The CDR3 has 14 amino acids. CDR3: CASSEGRVGNGYTF. DNA for the CDR3: TGTGCCAGCAGTGAAGGAAGGGTCGGGAATGGCTACACCTTC.

This chain links TRBV11-2 with TRBJ1-4; weak D call: TRBD1 (5 bases). V gave up 4 bases and J gave up 8 bases, with 14 bases separating them. Germline V gene data show CDR1 as SGHAT and CDR2 as FQNNGV. There are 14 residues in the CDR3. CDR3 nucleotides: TGTGCCAGCAGCTCAGACAGTTTAAGGGAAAAACTGTTTTTT. Residues: CASSSDSLREKLFF.

V gene TRBV7-8 combines with J gene TRBJ1-4, with unresolved D. The V gene lost 5 bases and the J gene lost 7 bases, with 17 bases spanning the gap. The CDR3 runs 15 residues. Germline values: CDR1 SGHVS, CDR2 FQNEAQ. CDR3 protein: CASSPSEQYLEKLFF. In DNA form, the CDR3 reads TGTGCCAGCAGCCCTTCCGAACAGTATCTTGAAAAACTGTTTTTT.

This chain connects TRBV7-2 to TRBJ1-1; D is uncertain. Germline CDR1 SGHTA, CDR2 FQGNSA. The CDR3 sequence is 15 residues long. V gave up 5 bases and J gave up 0 bases, with 13 bases separating them. Here the CDR3 reads CASSLAPLMNTEAFF. The CDR3 nucleotides are TGTGCCAGCAGCCTCGCCCCACTGATGAACACTGAAGCTTTCTTT. Combining the CDR3 with reference TRBV7-2 and TRBJ1-1 gives the whole variable domain GAGVSQSPSNKVTEKGKDVELRCDPISGHTALYWYRQSLGQGLEFLIYFQGNSAPDKSGLPSDRFSAERTGGSVSTLTIQRTQQEDSAVYLCASSLAPLMNTEAFFGQGTRLTVV.

The chain links TRBV10-1 to TRBJ2-5; D is unclear. The CDR3 has 14 amino acids. Trimming left V 4 bases short and J 5 bases short, with 14 bases between. Germline-derived CDR1 and CDR2 are WNHNN and SYGVQD (reference sequence). The CDR3 DNA is TGCGCCAGCAGTGTCCGTGGGTCTAGGGAGACCCAGTACTTC. Translated: CASSVRGSRETQYF.